This TCR beta chain was sequenced for a study of metastatic and nonmetastatic thyroid tumors. In its sample, this clone was seen many times. Patients underwent thyroid surgery, and none had received any treatment before it. TCRdb re-clonotyped the PCR reads via MiXCR. This table has under 20,000 clones, 26% appearing once. The germline gives CDR1 LNHDA, CDR2 SQIVND (reference sequence). The CDR3 covers 12 residues. V shed 4 bases and J shed 8 bases, with 9 bases lying between them. This chain uses TRBV19 with TRBJ1-3; weak D call: TRBD1 (6 bases). Sequencing was done on a sample of tumor tissue. This sequence originates from a female donor with papillary thyroid cancer or a benign thyroid nodule (not recorded which). Some clones in this sample may be carry-over from other donors' samples. The CDR3 protein is CASSNREDTIYF. CDR3 nucleotide sequence: TGTGCCAGTAGTAACAGGGAAGACACCATATATTTT.